Sequencing of this TCR beta chain was carried out in a study of blood T cell repertoires in COVID-19. Profiling relied on immunoSEQ multiplex PCR, and the TCRdb table lists in-frame clones only, not all of them. The sample includes around 340,000 clones, more than 70% seen only once; the top ten take just under 3%. The CDR3 totals 16 residues. The ends lost 4 bases at V and 0 bases at J; junction bases unmatched: 4. Per germline, CDR1 SGHAT and CDR2 FQNNGV. Sequenced input: peripheral blood. This sequence originates from a man aged 25 to 45 with active or convalescent COVID-19. This chain joins TRBV11-2 and TRBJ2-1; 9 bases are shared with TRBD2. CDR3 bases: TGTGCCAGCAGCTCCTATAGCGGGAGCTCCTACAATGAGCAGTTCTTC. Protein sequence: CASSSYSGSSYNEQFF.